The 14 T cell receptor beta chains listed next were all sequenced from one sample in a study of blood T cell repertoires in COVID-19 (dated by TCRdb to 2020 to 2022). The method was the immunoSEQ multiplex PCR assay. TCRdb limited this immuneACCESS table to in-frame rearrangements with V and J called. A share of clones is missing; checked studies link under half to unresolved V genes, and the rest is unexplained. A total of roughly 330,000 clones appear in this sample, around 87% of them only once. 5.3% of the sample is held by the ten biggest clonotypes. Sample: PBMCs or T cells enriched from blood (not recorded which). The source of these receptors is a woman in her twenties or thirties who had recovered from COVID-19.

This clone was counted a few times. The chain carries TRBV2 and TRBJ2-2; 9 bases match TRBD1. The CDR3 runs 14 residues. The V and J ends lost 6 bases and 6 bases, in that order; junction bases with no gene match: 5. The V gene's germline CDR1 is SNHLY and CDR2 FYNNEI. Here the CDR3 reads CASRTGGDAGELFF. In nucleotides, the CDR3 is TGTGCCAGCAGAACAGGGGGCGACGCCGGGGAGCTGTTTTTT.

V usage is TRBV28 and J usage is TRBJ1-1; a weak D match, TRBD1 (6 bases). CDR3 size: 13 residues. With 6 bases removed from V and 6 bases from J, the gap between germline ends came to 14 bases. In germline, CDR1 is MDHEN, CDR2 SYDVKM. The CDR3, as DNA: TGTGCCAGCAGAAACAGGGATTACGCTGAAGCTTTCTTT. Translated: CASRNRDYAEAFF.

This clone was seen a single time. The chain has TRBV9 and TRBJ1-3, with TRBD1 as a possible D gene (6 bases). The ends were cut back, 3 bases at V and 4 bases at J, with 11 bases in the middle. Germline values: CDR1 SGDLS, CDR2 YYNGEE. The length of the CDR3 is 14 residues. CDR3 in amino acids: CASSESGDGNTIYF. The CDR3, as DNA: TGTGCCAGCAGCGAATCAGGGGACGGAAACACCATATATTTT.

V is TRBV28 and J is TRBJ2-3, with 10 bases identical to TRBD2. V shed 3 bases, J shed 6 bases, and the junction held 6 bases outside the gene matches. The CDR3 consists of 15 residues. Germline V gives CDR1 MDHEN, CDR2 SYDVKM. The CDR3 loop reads CASSFSGGAGDTQYF. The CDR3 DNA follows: TGTGCCAGCAGTTTCAGCGGGGGGGCCGGTGATACGCAGTATTTT.

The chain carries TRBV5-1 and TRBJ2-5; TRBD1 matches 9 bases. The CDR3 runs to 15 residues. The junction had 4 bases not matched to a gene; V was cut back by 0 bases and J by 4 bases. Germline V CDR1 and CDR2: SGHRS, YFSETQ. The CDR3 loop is CASSLVGTGLETQYF. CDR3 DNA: TGCGCCAGCAGCTTGGTTGGGACAGGGTTAGAGACCCAGTACTTC.

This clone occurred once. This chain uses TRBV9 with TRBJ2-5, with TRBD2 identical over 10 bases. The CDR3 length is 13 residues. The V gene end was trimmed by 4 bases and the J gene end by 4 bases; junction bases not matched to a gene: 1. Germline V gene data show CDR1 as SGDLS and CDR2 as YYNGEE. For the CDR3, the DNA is TGTGCCAGCAGCCTAGCGGGGGTAGAGACCCAGTACTTC. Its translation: CASSLAGVETQYF.

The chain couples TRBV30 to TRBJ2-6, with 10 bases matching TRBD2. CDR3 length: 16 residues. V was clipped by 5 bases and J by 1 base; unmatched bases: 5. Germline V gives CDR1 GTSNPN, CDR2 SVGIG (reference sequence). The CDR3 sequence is CAWGSGGFSGANVLTF. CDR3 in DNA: TGTGCCTGGGGTAGCGGGGGGTTTTCTGGGGCCAACGTCCTGACTTTC. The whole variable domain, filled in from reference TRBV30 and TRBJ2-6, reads SQTIHQWPATLVQPVGSPLSLECTVEGTSNPNLYWYRQAAGRGLQLLFYSVGIGQISSEVPQNLSASRPQDRQFILSSKKLLLSDSGFYLCAWGSGGFSGANVLTFGAGSRLTVL.

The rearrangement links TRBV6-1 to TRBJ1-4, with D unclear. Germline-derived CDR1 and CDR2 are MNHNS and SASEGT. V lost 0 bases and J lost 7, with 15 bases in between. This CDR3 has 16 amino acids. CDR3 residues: CASSEALNGIREKLFF. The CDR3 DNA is TGTGCCAGCAGTGAAGCGCTTAACGGGATCCGTGAAAAACTGTTTTTT.

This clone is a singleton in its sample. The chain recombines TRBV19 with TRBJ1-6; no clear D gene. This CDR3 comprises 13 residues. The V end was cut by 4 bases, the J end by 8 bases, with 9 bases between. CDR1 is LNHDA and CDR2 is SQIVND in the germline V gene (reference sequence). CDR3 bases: TGTGCCAGTAGTAATCGGGAGGATTCACCCCTCCACTTT. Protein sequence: CASSNREDSPLHF.

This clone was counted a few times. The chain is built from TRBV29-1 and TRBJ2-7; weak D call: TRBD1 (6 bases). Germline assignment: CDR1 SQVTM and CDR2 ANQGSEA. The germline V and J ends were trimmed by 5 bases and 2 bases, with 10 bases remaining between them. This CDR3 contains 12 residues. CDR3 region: CSVWAGAYEQYF. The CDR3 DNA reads TGCAGCGTTTGGGCAGGGGCCTACGAGCAGTACTTC.

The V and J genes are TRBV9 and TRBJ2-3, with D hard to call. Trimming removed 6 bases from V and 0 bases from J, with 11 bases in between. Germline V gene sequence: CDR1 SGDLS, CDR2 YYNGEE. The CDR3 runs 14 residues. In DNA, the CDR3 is TGTGCCAGCAAACTACTACCTAGCACAGATACGCAGTATTTT. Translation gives CASKLLPSTDTQYF.

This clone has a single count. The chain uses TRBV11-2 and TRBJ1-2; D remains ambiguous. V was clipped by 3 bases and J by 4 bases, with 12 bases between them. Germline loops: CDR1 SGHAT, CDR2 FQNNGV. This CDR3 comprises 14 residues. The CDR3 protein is CASSLSEGPYGYTF. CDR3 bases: TGTGCCAGCAGCTTGAGTGAGGGCCCCTATGGCTACACCTTC.

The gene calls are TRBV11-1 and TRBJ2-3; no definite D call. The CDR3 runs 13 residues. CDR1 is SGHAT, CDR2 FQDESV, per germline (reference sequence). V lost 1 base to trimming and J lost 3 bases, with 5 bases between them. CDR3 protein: CASSLGPTDTQYF. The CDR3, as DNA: TGTGCCAGCAGCTTAGGTCCAACAGATACGCAGTATTTT.

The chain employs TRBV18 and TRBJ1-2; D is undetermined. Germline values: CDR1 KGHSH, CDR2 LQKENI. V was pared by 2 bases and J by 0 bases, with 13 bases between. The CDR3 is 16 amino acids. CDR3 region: CASSPESGPTNYGYTF. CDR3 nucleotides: TGTGCCAGCTCACCAGAAAGCGGCCCGACTAACTATGGCTACACCTTC.